Listed below are T cell receptor beta chains from one sample, sequenced in a study of blood T cell repertoires in COVID-19. TCRdb's table, derived via immunoSEQ multiplex PCR, lists solely in-frame clones and lacks some. This table holds some 78,000 clones, 80% to 85% found once. The material sequenced was peripheral blood. These receptors were collected from a man aged 50 or older with acute or convalescent COVID-19. Both conserved end residues are part of each CDR3. Each record gives: clone size, V gene, J gene, D gene, CDR3 DNA, CDR3 protein. A D gene is named only where the DNA matches it firmly. Size is omitted from some rows. Given values are once, few, many or a class for expanded clones.

.	TRBV4-1	TRBJ2-1	TRBD2	TGCGCCAGCAGACGACTAGCGGACTACAATGAGCAGTTCTTC	CASRRLADYNEQFF
.	TRBV29-1	TRBJ2-1	.	TGCAGCGTAAAGGACTCCTTCAGCTCCTACAATGAGCAGTTCTTC	CSVKDSFSSYNEQFF
.	TRBV30	TRBJ1-4	.	TGTGCCTGGAGAGACAGTGCAGCTGAAAAACTGTTTTTT	CAWRDSAAEKLFF
.	TRBV2	TRBJ1-2	.	TGTGCCAGCACGAGTAACTATGGCTACACCTTC	CASTSNYGYTF
.	TRBV6-2/TRBV6-3	TRBJ2-7	.	TGTGCCAGCAGTTACAATACAGCTTACGAGCAGTACTTC	CASSYNTAYEQYF
.	TRBV18	TRBJ2-1	TRBD2	TGTGCCAGCTCACGCCTAGGGACTAGCGAAGGGAGCTCCTACAATGAGCAGTTCTTC	CASSRLGTSEGSSYNEQFF
.	TRBV18	TRBJ2-5	.	TGTGCCAGCTCACCAGGAGCGGGAGAGACCCAGTACTTC	CASSPGAGETQYF
few	TRBV6-5	TRBJ1-6	.	TGTGCCAGCAGTTTAACAGATTTCTCCTATAATTCACCCCTCCACTTT	CASSLTDFSYNSPLHF
.	TRBV7-2	TRBJ2-1	.	TGTGCCAGCAGCTCGACCGGGACACCCTACAATGAGCAGTTCTTC	CASSSTGTPYNEQFF
.	TRBV3-1/TRBV3-2	TRBJ1-1	.	TGTGCCAGCAGCCAAGATTGGAGGAACACTGAAGCTTTCTTT	CASSQDWRNTEAFF
.	TRBV5-6	TRBJ2-1	TRBD2	TGTGCCAGCAGCTTGGTTCGGGGGGGCCCCTACAATGAGCAGTTCTTC	CASSLVRGGPYNEQFF
.	TRBV4-1	TRBJ2-7	.	TGCGCCAGCAGCCGAGGGAGTGTGAGCTCCTACGAGCAGTACTTC	CASSRGSVSSYEQYF
.	TRBV28	TRBJ1-5	.	TGTGCCAGCAGTTTCTCGAATCGGAATCAGCCCCAGCATTTT	CASSFSNRNQPQHF
.	TRBV19	TRBJ2-7	TRBD1	TGTGCCAGTGGAAAGTCGGGACAGGGGGGGTACGAGCAGTACTTC	CASGKSGQGGYEQYF
medium-sized	TRBV7-3	TRBJ1-4	TRBD1	TGTGCCAGCAGCTTAGCGGACAGGGGTGAAAAACTGTTTTTT	CASSLADRGEKLFF
.	TRBV2	TRBJ2-2	.	TGTGCCAGCAGGGAGGCCTTGAACACCGGGGAGCTGTTTTTT	CASREALNTGELFF
.	TRBV4-2	TRBJ2-7	.	TGTGCCAGCAGCCGCGAAGGGGGATTATACGAGCAGTACTTC	CASSREGGLYEQYF
.	TRBV20-1	TRBJ2-5	TRBD1	TGCAGTGCTAGTGGTGGGACAGTGGCTCAAGGGGCCCAGTACTTC	CSASGGTVAQGAQYF
.	TRBV19	TRBJ1-6	TRBD1	TGTGCCAGTAGCGGACAGGGCGAAATTCGGAATTCACCCCTCCACTTT	CASSGQGEIRNSPLHF
few	TRBV7-9	TRBJ1-1	.	TGTGCCAGCAGCTTTCAGAGGGTTGTGACATTGAACACTGAAGCTTTCTTT	CASSFQRVVTLNTEAFF
.	TRBV30	TRBJ2-3	.	TGTGCCTGGGTGGGGGCCACAGATACGCAGTATTTT	CAWVGATDTQYF
.	TRBV19	TRBJ2-1	TRBD2	TGTGCCAGTAGTAGAGCGGGGAGCTCCTACAATGAGCAGTTCTTC	CASSRAGSSYNEQFF
.	TRBV5-1	TRBJ2-1	TRBD1	TGCGCCAGCAGCTTGTGGACAGGGGGCTCCTACAATGAGCAGTTCTTC	CASSLWTGGSYNEQFF
.	TRBV7-2	TRBJ2-1	.	TGTGCCAGCAGCTTATGGTGGGGGGGCGGAAATGAGCAGTTCTTC	CASSLWWGGGNEQFF
once	TRBV6-1	TRBJ2-7	TRBD1	TGTGCCAGCAGGGAAGAAACAGGGGGCAGTGACGAGCAGTACTTC	CASREETGGSDEQYF
.	TRBV7-9	TRBJ1-2	.	TGTGCCAGCAGCTACGGGAGTCTTGATGGCTACACCTTC	CASSYGSLDGYTF
.	TRBV11-2	TRBJ1-2	.	TGTGCCAGCAGCTTAGATCTACTGAGCCGCGGCTACACCTTC	CASSLDLLSRGYTF
.	TRBV6-6	TRBJ2-5	TRBD2	TGTGCCAGCTCGGGGCGGGGGGTCTCGGAGACCCAGTACTTC	CASSGRGVSETQYF
.	TRBV11-2	TRBJ1-1	TRBD1	TGTGCCAGCAGCCCGGACAGGGGGAGTATTATGAACACTGAAGCTTTCTTT	CASSPDRGSIMNTEAFF
.	TRBV5-1	TRBJ2-5	.	TGCGCCAGCAGTTACACACCAAACGAACGCAGAGAGACCCAGTACTTC	CASSYTPNERRETQYF
.	TRBV14	TRBJ1-2	.	TGTGCCAGCAGCCAAGACCTTAACTATGGCTACACCTTC	CASSQDLNYGYTF
.	TRBV21-1	TRBJ2-7	.	TGTGCCAGCAGCAAGGATACAGGGTGTTGCTATTCCTACGAGCAGTACTTC	CASSKDTGCCYSYEQYF
.	TRBV28	TRBJ1-5	.	TGTGCCACCTCAGGGGCTAGCAATCAGCCCCAGCATTTT	CATSGASNQPQHF